Listed below are T cell receptor beta chains from one sample, sequenced in a study of response to subunit inactivated influenza vaccine. TCRdb ran MiXCR on the RT-PCR reads and lists one entry per CDR3 protein. The repertoire holds about 620,000 distinct CDR3 sequences, with about 12% as singletons. The sample in question was PBMCs from blood, obtained on the day of vaccination. Every receptor here comes from a man aged 50 to 59 who received an inactivated influenza vaccine. The CDR3 runs from the conserved cysteine through the conserved F or W. A D gene is named only where the DNA matches it firmly. Expanded clones are given a class, and other clones once, few, many or no size at all.

J: TRBJ2-3
size: many
D: -
V: TRBV4-3
CDR3: CASSLIAGSTDTQYF
DNA: TGCGCCAGCAGCCTAATAGCAGGTAGCACAGATACGCAGTATTTT

J: TRBJ2-7
size: -
D: -
V: TRBV2
CDR3: CASSEDRVGEQYF
DNA: TGTGCCAGCAGTGAAGACAGGGTGGGGGAGCAGTACTTC

J: TRBJ2-5
size: many
D: -
V: TRBV12-3/TRBV12-4
CDR3: CASSFGYKETQYF
DNA: TGTGCCAGCAGTTTTGGGTACAAAGAGACCCAGTACTTC

J: TRBJ2-2
size: many
D: TRBD2
V: TRBV3-1
CDR3: CASSLTSGGPGELFF
DNA: TGTGCCAGCAGCCTGACTAGCGGGGGTCCCGGGGAGCTGTTTTTT

J: TRBJ1-2
size: -
D: -
V: TRBV18
CDR3: CASSPPTESYTF
DNA: TGTGCCAGCTCACCACCGACGGAAAGCTACACCTTC

J: TRBJ2-3
size: -
D: -
V: TRBV12-3/TRBV12-4
CDR3: CASSHDLGLSTDTQYF
DNA: TGTGCCAGCAGCCACGACCTGGGCTTGTCCACAGATACGCAGTATTTT

J: TRBJ2-7
size: few
D: TRBD1
V: TRBV12-3/TRBV12-4
CDR3: CASSTGGWYEQYF
DNA: TGTGCCAGCAGCACAGGGGGCTGGTACGAGCAGTACTTC

J: TRBJ2-1
size: -
D: -
V: TRBV12-3/TRBV12-4
CDR3: CASRRLDPVYNEQFF
DNA: TGTGCCAGCAGGAGACTAGACCCTGTATACAATGAGCAGTTCTTC

J: TRBJ1-3
size: few
D: -
V: TRBV2
CDR3: CASSEDRTHEGWRTGNTIYF
DNA: TGTGCCAGCAGTGAAGACCGGACACACGAGGGATGGAGGACTGGAAACACCATATATTTT

J: TRBJ2-2
size: few
D: TRBD1
V: TRBV6-1
CDR3: CASREQGARGELFF
DNA: TGTGCCAGCAGAGAACAGGGGGCGCGCGGGGAGCTGTTTTTT

J: TRBJ2-7
size: many
D: -
V: TRBV5-1
CDR3: CASSGSPGLGRNEQYF
DNA: TGCGCCAGCAGCGGAAGCCCCGGACTTGGGCGAAACGAGCAGTACTTC